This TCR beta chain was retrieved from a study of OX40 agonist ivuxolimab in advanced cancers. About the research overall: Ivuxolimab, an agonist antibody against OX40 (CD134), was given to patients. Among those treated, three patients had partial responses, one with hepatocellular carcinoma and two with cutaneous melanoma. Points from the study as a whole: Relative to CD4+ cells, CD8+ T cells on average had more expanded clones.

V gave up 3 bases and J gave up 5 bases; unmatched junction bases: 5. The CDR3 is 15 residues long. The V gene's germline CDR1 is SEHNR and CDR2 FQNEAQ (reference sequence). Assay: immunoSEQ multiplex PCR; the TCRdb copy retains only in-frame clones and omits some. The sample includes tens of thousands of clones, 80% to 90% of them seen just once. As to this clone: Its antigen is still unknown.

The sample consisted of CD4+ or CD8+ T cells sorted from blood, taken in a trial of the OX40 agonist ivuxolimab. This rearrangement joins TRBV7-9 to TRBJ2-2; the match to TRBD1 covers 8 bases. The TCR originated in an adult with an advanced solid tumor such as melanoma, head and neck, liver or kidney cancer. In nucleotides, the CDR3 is TGTGCCAGCAGCTTCGGACAGGGTGCGACCGGGGAGCTGTTTTTT. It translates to CASSFGQGATGELFF.